A single sample gave rise to the 10 T cell receptor beta chains below, sequenced in a study of cytomegalovirus exposure and HLA in healthy donors. Amplification used 60 Vbeta primers and 13 Jbeta primers. Sequencing used immunoSEQ multiplex PCR; TCRdb keeps in-frame clones, though not all of them. The sample carries roughly 220,000 clones, 82% recorded once. Sequenced: PBMCs. The origin of the receptors is a woman aged 40 to 55 in good health and CMV-seronegative.

CDR3: CASRRREAWTGELFF. The CDR3 region has the DNA TGTGCCAGCCGTCGGCGGGAGGCCTGGACCGGGGAGCTGTTTTTT. The rearrangement links TRBV27 to TRBJ2-2; 8 bases map to TRBD2. Germline CDR1 and CDR2: MNHEY and SMNVEV (reference sequence). Trimming at V came to 8 bases and at J to 5 bases, leaving 10 bases not matched to a gene. CDR3 length: 15 amino acids.

This clone has a handful of counts. V and J are TRBV2 and TRBJ2-1, with D perhaps TRBD1 (6 bases). V was shortened by 5 bases and J by 15 bases, with 11 bases between the two germline ends. The CDR3 has 10 amino acids. Germline CDR1 is SNHLY and CDR2 is FYNNEI. CDR3 residues: CASSQGTPFF. The CDR3 DNA is TGTGCCAGCAGTCAAGGGACACCGTTCTTC.

The chain is built from TRBV6-1 and TRBJ2-5; 9 bases agree with TRBD2. This CDR3 has 17 amino acids. Trimming took 3 bases from V and 2 from J; bases not matched to a gene: 10. The germline gives CDR1 MNHNS, CDR2 SASEGT. The CDR3 region has the DNA TGTGCCAGCAGTGAGGGGGGGACTAGCTCCACACAAGAGACCCAGTACTTC. It encodes CASSEGGTSSTQETQYF.

The chain joins TRBV2 to TRBJ1-5; D gene uncertain. CDR3 length equals 11 residues. Germline V gene data show CDR1 as SNHLY and CDR2 as FYNNEI. V was pared by 4 bases and J by 11 bases, with 9 bases between. CDR3 region: CASSAQFSQHF. The CDR3 DNA sequence: TGTGCCAGCAGTGCGCAGTTCTCCCAGCATTTT. The full variable domain, its missing parts supplied by reference TRBV2 and TRBJ1-5, is EPEVTQTPSHQVTQMGQEVILRCVPISNHLYFYWYRQILGQKVEFLVSFYNNEISEKSEIFDDQFSVERPDGSNFTLKIRSTKLEDSAMYFCASSAQFSQHFGDGTRLSIL.

The chain couples TRBV27 to TRBJ1-4, with a weak D call TRBD1 (6 bases). The CDR3 runs to 17 residues. V shed 9 bases and J shed 4 bases, with 24 bases lying between them. CDR1 and CDR2 (germline): MNHEY, SMNVEV (reference sequence). CDR3 amino acids: CASGPRAGEVYNEKLFF. The CDR3 DNA is TGTGCCAGTGGCCCCCGGGCAGGGGAAGTGTATAATGAAAAACTGTTTTTT.

The rearrangement joins TRBV9 to TRBJ2-7; 10 bases align to TRBD1. V lost 2 bases to trimming and J lost 5 bases; unmatched junction nucleotides: 4. CDR3 length: 14 residues. Germline V gene lookup returns CDR1 SGDLS and CDR2 YYNGEE. This CDR3 reads CASSVGQGDHEQYF. CDR3 bases: TGTGCCAGCAGCGTTGGACAGGGGGACCACGAGCAGTACTTC.

J is TRBJ1-4 and V is TRBV18; D unresolved. The CDR3 runs 16 residues. Germline V CDR1 and CDR2: KGHSH, LQKENI. V gave up 5 bases and J gave up 9 bases, with 22 bases separating them. CDR3 residues: CASSSQEVSGVQKLFF. CDR3 DNA: TGTGCCAGCTCATCGCAAGAGGTCAGCGGGGTACAAAAACTGTTTTTT.

This clone was counted a single time. The chain recombines TRBV5-1 with TRBJ1-5, with a tentative D call TRBD1 (5 bases). CDR1 is SGHRS and CDR2 is YFSETQ in the germline V gene. V lost 0 bases and J 7 bases, leaving 17 bases between the germline ends. The CDR3 is made up of 16 amino acids. CDR3 sequence reads: CASSLEGGAGGQPQHF. Here the CDR3 DNA reads TGCGCCAGCAGCTTGGAGGGTGGGGCAGGCGGACAGCCCCAGCATTTT.

This clone showed up just once. The gene calls are TRBV30 and TRBJ2-5; D perhaps matches TRBD1 (6 bases). The germline CDR1 and CDR2 sequences are GTSNPN and SVGIG (reference sequence). Deletions cut 5 bases from V and 10 bases from J, with 14 bases between. The CDR3 totals 11 residues. CDR3 loop: CAWLQGRVQYF. The CDR3 nucleotides read TGTGCCTGGCTCCAGGGGAGAGTCCAGTACTTC.

V usage is TRBV19 and J usage is TRBJ2-3; 7 bases line up with TRBD2. Unmatched junction bases numbered 8, after V lost 9 bases and J lost 2 bases. The CDR3 covers 14 residues. Per the germline V gene, CDR1 is LNHDA and CDR2 is SQIVND (reference sequence). CDR3 sequence reads: CASRASGNTDTQYF. The DNA of the CDR3 is TGTGCCAGCCGGGCTAGCGGAAACACAGATACGCAGTATTTT.